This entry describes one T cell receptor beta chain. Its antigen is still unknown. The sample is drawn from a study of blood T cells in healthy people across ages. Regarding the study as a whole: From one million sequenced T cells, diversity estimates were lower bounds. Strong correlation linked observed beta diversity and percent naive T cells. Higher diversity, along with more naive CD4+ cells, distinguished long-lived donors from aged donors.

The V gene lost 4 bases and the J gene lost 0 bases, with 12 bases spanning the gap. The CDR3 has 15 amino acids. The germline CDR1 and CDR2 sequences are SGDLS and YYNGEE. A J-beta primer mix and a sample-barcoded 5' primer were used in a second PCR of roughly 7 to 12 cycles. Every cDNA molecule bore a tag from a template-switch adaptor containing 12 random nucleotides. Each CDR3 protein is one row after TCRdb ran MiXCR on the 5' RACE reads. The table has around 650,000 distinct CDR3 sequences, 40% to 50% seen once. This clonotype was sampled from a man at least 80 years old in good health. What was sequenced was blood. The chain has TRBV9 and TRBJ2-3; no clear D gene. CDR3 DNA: TGTGCCAGCAGCCCCTATTTGCGGAGCACAGATACGCAGTATTTT. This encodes CASSPYLRSTDTQYF. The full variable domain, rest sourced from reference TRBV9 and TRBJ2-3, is DSGVTQTPKHLITATGQRVTLRCSPRSGDLSVYWYQQSLDQGLQFLIQYYNGEERAKGNILERFSAQQFPDLHSELNLSSLELGDSALYFCASSPYLRSTDTQYFGPGTRLTVL.